A selection of T cell receptor beta chains follows, all from one sample in a study of shared clonotypes between healthy human individuals. Assay: immunoSEQ multiplex PCR; the TCRdb copy retains only in-frame clones and omits some. The sample includes some 2,100,000 clones, just over 90% seen only once; the top ten take under 2%. Sequenced input: naive CD8+ T cells from PBMCs. Receptors were obtained from a man in his late teens or twenties in good health. Some clones in this sample may be carry-over from other donors' samples. Both conserved end residues are part of each CDR3. The order of the fields is V gene, clone size, J gene, D gene, CDR3 DNA, CDR3 protein. D genes are given only for firm matches. The listing skips clone size in some rows; elsewhere it reads once, few, many or a size class.

V gene: TRBV5-1
clone size: .
J gene: TRBJ1-2
D gene: .
CDR3 DNA: TGCGCCAGCAGCTTGGGGGTGGATGGCTACACCTTC
CDR3 protein: CASSLGVDGYTF

V gene: TRBV19
clone size: .
J gene: TRBJ1-1
D gene: TRBD1
CDR3 DNA: TGTGCCAGTAGTTCCTCCCAGGGGGCCGCTGAAGCTTTCTTT
CDR3 protein: CASSSSQGAAEAFF

V gene: TRBV7-3
clone size: .
J gene: TRBJ2-3
D gene: .
CDR3 DNA: TGTGCCAGCAGCTTAAATGGGGCTAGCACAGATACGCAGTATTTT
CDR3 protein: CASSLNGASTDTQYF

V gene: TRBV10-2
clone size: .
J gene: TRBJ1-2
D gene: .
CDR3 DNA: TGCGCCAGCAGACCCGGGACTGACCGAGGCTACACCTTC
CDR3 protein: CASRPGTDRGYTF

V gene: TRBV28
clone size: .
J gene: TRBJ1-2
D gene: .
CDR3 DNA: TGTGCCAGCAGTTCCCTCTTCCTACTTGGGGATTATGGCTACACCTTC
CDR3 protein: CASSSLFLLGDYGYTF

V gene: TRBV30
clone size: once
J gene: TRBJ2-7
D gene: .
CDR3 DNA: TGTGCCTGGAGTGGTCGGTACACCTACGAGCAGTACTTC
CDR3 protein: CAWSGRYTYEQYF

V gene: TRBV4-3
clone size: .
J gene: TRBJ2-7
D gene: .
CDR3 DNA: TGCGCCAGCAGCCGTACAGGGAGTGAAGAGCAGTACTTC
CDR3 protein: CASSRTGSEEQYF

V gene: TRBV7-6
clone size: .
J gene: TRBJ2-2
D gene: .
CDR3 DNA: TGTGCCAGCAGCCCATACCTCGCAGGGACTTTAAACACCGGGGAGCTGTTTTTT
CDR3 protein: CASSPYLAGTLNTGELFF

V gene: TRBV19
clone size: .
J gene: TRBJ2-4
D gene: TRBD2
CDR3 DNA: TGTGCCAGTAGCCCTCCGGGACTAGCGGGAGGGCCGTGGAACATTCAGTACTTC
CDR3 protein: CASSPPGLAGGPWNIQYF

V gene: TRBV27
clone size: few
J gene: TRBJ2-7
D gene: .
CDR3 DNA: TGTGCCAGCTCCTCCCTAGCGTCCTACGAGCAGTACTTC
CDR3 protein: CASSSLASYEQYF

V gene: TRBV11-2
clone size: .
J gene: TRBJ2-3
D gene: TRBD1
CDR3 DNA: TGTGCCAGCAGCTTAACAGGGGGAGGCACAGATACGCAGTATTTT
CDR3 protein: CASSLTGGGTDTQYF

V gene: TRBV4-1
clone size: .
J gene: TRBJ2-2
D gene: .
CDR3 DNA: TGCGCCAGCAGGCTTAACACCGGGGAGCTGTTTTTT
CDR3 protein: CASRLNTGELFF

V gene: TRBV7-2
clone size: .
J gene: TRBJ2-7
D gene: TRBD2
CDR3 DNA: TGTGCCAGCAACGGGAGGGCCTCCTACGAGCAGTACTTC
CDR3 protein: CASNGRASYEQYF

V gene: TRBV9
clone size: .
J gene: TRBJ2-7
D gene: .
CDR3 DNA: TGTGCCAGCAGCGTAGGACAGGAGAAGCACGAGCAGTACTTC
CDR3 protein: CASSVGQEKHEQYF

V gene: TRBV6-1
clone size: .
J gene: TRBJ1-2
D gene: .
CDR3 DNA: TGTGCCAGCAGTGAAAAGGGGACACACACCAAGAACTATGGCTACACCTTC
CDR3 protein: CASSEKGTHTKNYGYTF

V gene: TRBV28
clone size: .
J gene: TRBJ2-4
D gene: .
CDR3 DNA: TGTGCCAGCAGCCGGAGACAGAGGGGCAAAAACATTCAGTACTTC
CDR3 protein: CASSRRQRGKNIQYF

V gene: TRBV27
clone size: .
J gene: TRBJ1-5
D gene: .
CDR3 DNA: TGTGCCAGCAGTTTAAACAGACAGATAAATAGCAATCAGCCCCAGCATTTT
CDR3 protein: CASSLNRQINSNQPQHF

V gene: TRBV7-9
clone size: .
J gene: TRBJ2-7
D gene: TRBD2
CDR3 DNA: TGTGCCAGCAGCGCCTTACTAGCGGGAGCGGGCGAGCAGTACTTC
CDR3 protein: CASSALLAGAGEQYF

V gene: TRBV30
clone size: .
J gene: TRBJ2-7
D gene: .
CDR3 DNA: TGTGCCTCCCAGGAGCGCCGCTACGAGCAGTACTTC
CDR3 protein: CASQERRYEQYF

V gene: TRBV4-3
clone size: .
J gene: TRBJ2-1
D gene: TRBD2
CDR3 DNA: TGCGCCAGCAGCCAAGATAGGCGGGAGGCCTACAATGAGCAGTTCTTC
CDR3 protein: CASSQDRREAYNEQFF

V gene: TRBV14
clone size: once
J gene: TRBJ1-2
D gene: .
CDR3 DNA: TGTGCCATCAGACCCCGGGACAACTATGGCTACACCTTC
CDR3 protein: CAIRPRDNYGYTF

V gene: TRBV7-9
clone size: .
J gene: TRBJ1-3
D gene: .
CDR3 DNA: TGTGCCGAAGGGCAGCCGACTGGAAACACCATATATTTT
CDR3 protein: CAEGQPTGNTIYF

V gene: TRBV10-2
clone size: .
J gene: TRBJ2-7
D gene: .
CDR3 DNA: TGCGCCAGCAGCGAGAGCACGGGGTTTGGAGGGCAGTACTTC
CDR3 protein: CASSESTGFGGQYF

V gene: TRBV4-1
clone size: .
J gene: TRBJ2-7
D gene: .
CDR3 DNA: TGCGCCAGCAGCCGCTCCAGGGGGGTGGACGAGCAGTACTTC
CDR3 protein: CASSRSRGVDEQYF

V gene: TRBV7-9
clone size: .
J gene: TRBJ1-1
D gene: .
CDR3 DNA: TGTGCCAGCAGCCCCTGGGGAGGCCGGGAAGCTTTCTTT
CDR3 protein: CASSPWGGREAFF

V gene: TRBV5-4
clone size: .
J gene: TRBJ1-6
D gene: TRBD1
CDR3 DNA: TGTGCCAGCAGCGAGACAGGGACCTATTCACCCCTCCACTTT
CDR3 protein: CASSETGTYSPLHF

V gene: TRBV13
clone size: .
J gene: TRBJ2-5
D gene: .
CDR3 DNA: TGTGCCAGCAGCTACCGGAACCAAGAGACCCAGTACTTC
CDR3 protein: CASSYRNQETQYF

V gene: TRBV29-1
clone size: .
J gene: TRBJ2-2
D gene: TRBD2
CDR3 DNA: TGCAGCGTCCTTATAGCGGGAGGACCGAACACCGGGGAGCTGTTTTTT
CDR3 protein: CSVLIAGGPNTGELFF

V gene: TRBV5-6
clone size: .
J gene: TRBJ2-7
D gene: .
CDR3 DNA: TGTGCCAGCAGCTTGGCGGCTAGCGTCTACGAGCAGTACTTC
CDR3 protein: CASSLAASVYEQYF